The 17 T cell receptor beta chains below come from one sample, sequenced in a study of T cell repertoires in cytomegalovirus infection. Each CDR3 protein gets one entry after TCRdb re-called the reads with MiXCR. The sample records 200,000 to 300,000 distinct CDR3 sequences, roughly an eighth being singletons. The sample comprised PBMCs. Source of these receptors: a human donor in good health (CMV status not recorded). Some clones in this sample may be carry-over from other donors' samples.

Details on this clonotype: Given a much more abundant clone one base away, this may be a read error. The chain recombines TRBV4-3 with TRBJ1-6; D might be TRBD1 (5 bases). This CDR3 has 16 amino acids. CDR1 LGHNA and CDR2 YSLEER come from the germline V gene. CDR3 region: CARSQRLGRVDSPLHF. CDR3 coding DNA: TGCGCCCGCAGCCAAAGACTGGGCAGGGTCGATTCACCCCTCCACTTT.

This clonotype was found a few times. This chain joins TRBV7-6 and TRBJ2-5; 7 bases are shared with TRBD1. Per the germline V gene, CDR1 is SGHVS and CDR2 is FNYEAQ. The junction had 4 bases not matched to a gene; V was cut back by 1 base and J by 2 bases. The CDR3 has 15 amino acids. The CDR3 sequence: CASSLERQGQETQYF. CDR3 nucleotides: TGTGCCAGCAGCTTAGAACGACAGGGACAAGAGACCCAGTACTTC.

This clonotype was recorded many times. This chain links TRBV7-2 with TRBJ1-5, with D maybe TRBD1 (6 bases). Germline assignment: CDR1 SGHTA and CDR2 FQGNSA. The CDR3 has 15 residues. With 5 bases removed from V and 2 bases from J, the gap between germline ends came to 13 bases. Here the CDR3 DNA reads TGTGCCAGCAGCATCTGGGGGCTCGGCAATCAGCCCCAGCATTTT. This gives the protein CASSIWGLGNQPQHF.

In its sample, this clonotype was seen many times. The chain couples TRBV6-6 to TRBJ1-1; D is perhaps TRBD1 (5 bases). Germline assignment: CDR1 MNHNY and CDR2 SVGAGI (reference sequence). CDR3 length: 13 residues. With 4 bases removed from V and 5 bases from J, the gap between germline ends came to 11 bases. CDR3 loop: CASSSRGRTEAFF. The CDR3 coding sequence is TGTGCCAGCAGTTCTCGGGGCCGGACTGAAGCTTTCTTT.

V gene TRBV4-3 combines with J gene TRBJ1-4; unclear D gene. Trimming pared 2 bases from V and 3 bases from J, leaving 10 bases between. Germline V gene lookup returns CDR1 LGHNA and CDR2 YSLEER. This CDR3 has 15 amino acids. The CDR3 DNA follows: TGCGCCAGCAGCCAATACGGGCCGCCTAATGAAAAACTGTTTTTT. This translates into CASSQYGPPNEKLFF.

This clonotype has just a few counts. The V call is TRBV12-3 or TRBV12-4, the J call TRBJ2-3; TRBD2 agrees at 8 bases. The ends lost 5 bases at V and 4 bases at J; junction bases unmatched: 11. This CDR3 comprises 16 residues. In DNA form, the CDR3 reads TGTGCCAGCAGTCCACCGAGCGGGAGCTTTGCAGATACGCAGTATTTT. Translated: CASSPPSGSFADTQYF.

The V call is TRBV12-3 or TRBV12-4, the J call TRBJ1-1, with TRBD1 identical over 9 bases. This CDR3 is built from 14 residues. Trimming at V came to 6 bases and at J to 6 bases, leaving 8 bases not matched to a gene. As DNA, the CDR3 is TGTGCCAGCAGCCGGACAGGGGCCAGACCTGAAGCTTTCTTT. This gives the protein CASSRTGARPEAFF.

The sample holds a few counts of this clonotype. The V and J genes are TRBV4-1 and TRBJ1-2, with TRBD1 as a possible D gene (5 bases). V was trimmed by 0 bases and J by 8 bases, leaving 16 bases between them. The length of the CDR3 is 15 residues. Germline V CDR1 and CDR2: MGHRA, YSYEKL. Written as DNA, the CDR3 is TGCGCCAGCAGCCAAGAAGAAAGCAGGGACGACGGCTACACCTTC. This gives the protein CASSQEESRDDGYTF.

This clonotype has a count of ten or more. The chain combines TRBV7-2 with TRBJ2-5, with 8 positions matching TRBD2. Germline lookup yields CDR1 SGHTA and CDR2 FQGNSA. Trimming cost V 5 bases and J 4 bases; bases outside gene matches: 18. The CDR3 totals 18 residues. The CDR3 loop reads CASSLTTPGGPERETQYF. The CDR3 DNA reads TGTGCCAGCAGCCTAACCACCCCGGGAGGGCCAGAACGAGAGACCCAGTACTTC.

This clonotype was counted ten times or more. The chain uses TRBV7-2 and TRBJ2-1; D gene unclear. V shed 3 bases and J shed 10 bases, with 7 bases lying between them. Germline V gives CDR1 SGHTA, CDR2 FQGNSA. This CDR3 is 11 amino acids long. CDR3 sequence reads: CASSLRSEQFF. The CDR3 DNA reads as TGTGCCAGCAGCTTGCGGAGCGAGCAGTTCTTC.

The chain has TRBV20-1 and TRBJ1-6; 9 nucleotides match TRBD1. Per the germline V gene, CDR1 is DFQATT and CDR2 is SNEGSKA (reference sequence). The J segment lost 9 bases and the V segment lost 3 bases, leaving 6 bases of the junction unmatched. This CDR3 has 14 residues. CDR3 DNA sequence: TGCAGTGCTAGCCCGGGACAGGGTGTTTCACCCCTCCACTTT. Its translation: CSASPGQGVSPLHF.

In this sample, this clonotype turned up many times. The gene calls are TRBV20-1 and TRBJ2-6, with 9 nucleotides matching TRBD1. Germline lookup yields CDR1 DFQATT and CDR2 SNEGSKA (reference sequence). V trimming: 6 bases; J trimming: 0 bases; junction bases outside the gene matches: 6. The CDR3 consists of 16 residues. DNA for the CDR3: TGCAGTGCGGGAGGGGACAGGGCCTCTGGGGCCAACGTCCTGACTTTC. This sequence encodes CSAGGDRASGANVLTF.

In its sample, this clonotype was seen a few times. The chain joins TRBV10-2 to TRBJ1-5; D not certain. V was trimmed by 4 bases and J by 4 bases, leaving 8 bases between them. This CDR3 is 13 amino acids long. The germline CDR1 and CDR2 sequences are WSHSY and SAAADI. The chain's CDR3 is CASSAQSNQPQHF. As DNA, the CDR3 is TGCGCCAGCAGTGCACAGTCTAATCAGCCCCAGCATTTT.

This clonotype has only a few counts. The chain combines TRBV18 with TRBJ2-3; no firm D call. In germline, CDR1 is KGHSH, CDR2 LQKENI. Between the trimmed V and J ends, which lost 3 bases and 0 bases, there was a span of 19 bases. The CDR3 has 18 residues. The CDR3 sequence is CASSPLYPGITSTDTQYF. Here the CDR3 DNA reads TGTGCCAGCTCACCGTTATACCCTGGCATCACTAGCACAGATACGCAGTATTTT.

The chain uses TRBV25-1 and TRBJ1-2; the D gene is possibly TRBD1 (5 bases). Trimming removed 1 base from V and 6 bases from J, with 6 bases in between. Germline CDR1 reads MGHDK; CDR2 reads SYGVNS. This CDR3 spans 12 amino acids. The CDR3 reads CASSEWGDGYTF. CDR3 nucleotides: TGTGCCAGCAGTGAATGGGGGGATGGCTACACCTTC.

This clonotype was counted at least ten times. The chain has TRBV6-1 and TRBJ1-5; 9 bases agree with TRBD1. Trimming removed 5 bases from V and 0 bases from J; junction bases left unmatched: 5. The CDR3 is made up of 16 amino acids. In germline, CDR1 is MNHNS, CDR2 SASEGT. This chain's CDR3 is CASSTTGGYSNQPQHF. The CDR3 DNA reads TGTGCCAGCAGTACAACAGGGGGCTATAGCAATCAGCCCCAGCATTTT.

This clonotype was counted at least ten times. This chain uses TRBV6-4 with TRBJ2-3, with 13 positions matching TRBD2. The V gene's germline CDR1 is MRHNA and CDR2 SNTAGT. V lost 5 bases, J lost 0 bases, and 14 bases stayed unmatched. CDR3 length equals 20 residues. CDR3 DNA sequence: TGTGCCAGCAGTTCGCGGGGACTAGCGGGAACTATTGCTAGCACAGATACGCAGTATTTT. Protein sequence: CASSSRGLAGTIASTDTQYF.